This paragraph covers one T cell receptor (beta chain) sequence. J lost 1 base, V lost 6 bases, and 3 bases had no gene match. The CDR3 sequence is 14 residues long. The germline gives CDR1 ENHRY, CDR2 SYGVKD. The data were taken from a study of T cell changes during pregnancy in multiple sclerosis. Some clones are missing from TCRdb's copy, which holds only in-frame ones; the method was immunoSEQ multiplex PCR. The table records around 62,000 clones, about nine tenths of them present only once. This TCR was sampled from a female donor with multiple sclerosis, enrolled in a pregnancy study. The specimen comprised peripheral blood, sampled in the first trimester of pregnancy. The rearrangement links TRBV10-3 to TRBJ2-1; TRBD1 agrees at 7 bases. CDR3 in amino acids: CAISRDSSYNEQFF. The CDR3 DNA reads as TGTGCCATCAGCCGGGACAGTTCCTACAATGAGCAGTTCTTC.